This T cell receptor (beta chain) is from a study of T cell clones after liver transplantation (dated by TCRdb to the late 2010s). About the full investigation: Samples were obtained from ITN030ST, a randomized trial in which withdrawal of immunosuppression was attempted within 2 years of liver transplantation. Third party-reactive TCRbeta sequences from pre-transplant MLRs were also identified as an antigen-independent comparator for donor-reactive sequences. Three of the eight recipients were HCV-positive; the others were transplanted for non-autoimmune, non-viral indications. Donor-reactive T cell clones were identified by TCRbeta sequencing after a pre-transplant mixed lymphocyte reaction and then tracked in post-transplant blood. Blood samples were taken pre-transplant, pre-randomization before withdrawal, and post-randomization after full withdrawal or failed withdrawal. The studied cohort comprised 8 liver transplant recipients, 3 classified as tolerant and 5 as non-tolerant. Tolerance was defined as complete withdrawal of immunosuppression for at least one year without a rise in liver enzymes beyond twice the upper limit of normal. Subjects received no induction therapy and standard immunosuppression until randomization at 12-24 months post-transplant.

Overall study results and their limits: The decline in donor-reactive sequences exceeded the decline in third party-reactive sequences, suggesting partial antigen-specific deletion that was unrelated to withdrawal success. The conclusions were preliminary, being limited by small, heterogeneous patient numbers and by non-standardized post-transplant time points. When repertoire turnover was accounted for, significantly reduced detection of donor-reactive sequences was found in 7 of 8 subjects for CD4 and in 8 of 8 subjects for CD8. In two subjects, low numbers of available donor cells limited the measurable donor-reactive repertoire. Because allograft tissue specimens were not available, migration of donor-reactive T cells into the graft, rather than deletion, may have occurred. Circulating donor-reactive CD4 TCRbeta sequences fell significantly post-transplant in most of the 8 subjects, irrespective of tolerance or HCV status.

Unstimulated PBMCs, after thawing, were stained for CD3, CD4 and CD8 and then FACS-sorted into CD3+CD4+ and CD3+CD8+ populations. Each of the 8 studied subjects was randomized to immunosuppression withdrawal. The Qiagen DNeasy Blood and Tissue Kit was used to isolate genomic DNA. Using immunoSEQ, frozen genomic DNA was subjected to high-throughput TCRbeta CDR3 sequencing, a process that included PCR amplification, mapping, bias correction and internal controls. On the authors' methods: Productive rearrangements were kept, and unique TCRbeta sequences were defined by CDR3 nucleotide sequence plus V and J gene. Donor-reactive sequences required at least 5-fold expansion in CFSE-low cells versus unstimulated pre-transplant cells and at least 0.01% frequency. Minimum frequency thresholds were set for each subject on the basis of the unstimulated sample with the lowest template count, so that a detection power of at least 90% was ensured. Repertoire turnover was measured by Jensen-Shannon divergence between the top 1000 TCRbeta sequences post- and pre-transplant. Two-sided Fisher's exact tests were used to test for changes in the detection of donor-reactive sequences. TCRdb obtained this table from immuneACCESS and retained in-frame rearrangements with V and J assigned. These tables miss some clones; where compared with another copy, unresolved V genes account for less than half of the shortfall, and the remainder is unexplained. The D gene and trimming were derived from the DNA, and the V and J assignments and clone size from that table. The sample table holds more than 75,000 clones, of which roughly 80% were seen once. The biggest ten clones account for 0.47% of the sample.

V is cut by 7 bases and J by 6 bases, and the space between the germline ends is 7 bases. The CDR3 runs 10 residues from the cysteine to the phenylalanine. The read is trimmed to its CDR3 DNA, 30 bases read in frame from base 1. CDR1 and CDR2, per the germline V gene (reference sequence), are DFQATT and SNEGSKA. On this clone: Its antigen is still unknown. Base qualities are not at hand, and no much larger clone is one base apart.

The sequence links TRBV20-1 to TRBJ2-1; the D gene is not confidently resolved. This TCR was sampled from a human patient who received a liver transplant. After a transplant, some T cells may have been passed on by the graft donor. The sequencing here drew on CD4+ T cells from blood, taken 45 to 46 months after liver transplant. The nucleotides are TGCAGTGGTAATGGCAATGAGCAGTTCTTC. This codes for CSGNGNEQFF.